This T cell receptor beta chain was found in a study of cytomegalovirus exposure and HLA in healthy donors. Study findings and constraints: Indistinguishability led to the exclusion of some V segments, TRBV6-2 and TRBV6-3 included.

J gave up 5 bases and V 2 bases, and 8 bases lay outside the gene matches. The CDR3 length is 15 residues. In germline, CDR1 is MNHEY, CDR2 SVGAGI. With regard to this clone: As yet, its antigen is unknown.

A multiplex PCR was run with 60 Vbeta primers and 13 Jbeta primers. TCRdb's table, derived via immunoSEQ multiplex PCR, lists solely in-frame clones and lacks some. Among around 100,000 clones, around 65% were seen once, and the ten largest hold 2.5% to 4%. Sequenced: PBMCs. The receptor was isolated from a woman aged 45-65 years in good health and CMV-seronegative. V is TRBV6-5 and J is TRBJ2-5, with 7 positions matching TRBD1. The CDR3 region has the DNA TGTGCCAGCAGTTACGGGACAGCCCGCCGGGAGACCCAGTACTTC. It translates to CASSYGTARRETQYF.